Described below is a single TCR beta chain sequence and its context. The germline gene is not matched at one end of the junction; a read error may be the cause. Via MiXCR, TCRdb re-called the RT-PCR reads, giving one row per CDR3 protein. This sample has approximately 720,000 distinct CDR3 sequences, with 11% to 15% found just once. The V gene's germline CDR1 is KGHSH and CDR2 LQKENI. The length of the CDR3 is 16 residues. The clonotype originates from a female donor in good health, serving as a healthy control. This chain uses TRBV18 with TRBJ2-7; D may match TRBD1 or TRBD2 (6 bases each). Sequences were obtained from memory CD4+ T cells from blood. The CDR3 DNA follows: TGTGCCAGCTCATCACCTTCGGCAGGGGAGGCCTACGAGCAGTACTTC. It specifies CASSSPSAGEAYEQYF.